The 14 T cell receptor beta chains below were found in one sample sequenced in a study of blood T cell repertoires in COVID-19. The assay was immunoSEQ multiplex PCR, and TCRdb's table has in-frame clones only and misses some. The table records some 320,000 clones, around 90% of them present only once. The sequencing input was PBMCs or T cells enriched from blood (not recorded which). The receptor set was obtained from a man between 60 and 75 years old who had recovered from COVID-19.

The chain uses TRBV28 and TRBJ1-5, with 7 bases matching TRBD1. The length of the CDR3 is 17 residues. J was trimmed by 0 bases and V by 8 bases; bases with no gene match: 13. Germline lookup yields CDR1 MDHEN and CDR2 SYDVKM. The CDR3 bases are TGTGCCAGCCCAGGGCAGGGGGTCACCCTTAGCAATCAGCCCCAGCATTTT. This encodes CASPGQGVTLSNQPQHF. Full variable domain (outside the CDR3, taken from reference TRBV28 and TRBJ1-5): DVKVTQSSRYLVKRTGEKVFLECVQDMDHENMFWYRQDPGLGLRLIYFSYDVKMKEKGDIPEGYSVSREKKERFSLILESASTNQTSMYLCASPGQGVTLSNQPQHFGDGTRLSIL.

The chain uses TRBV5-5 and TRBJ1-4; D may be TRBD1 (5 bases). CDR3 length: 12 residues. The germline gives CDR1 SGHKS, CDR2 YYEKEE (reference sequence). Trimming took 6 bases from V and 12 from J, leaving 15 bases between them. The chain's CDR3 is CASNAGLGELFF. The CDR3, as DNA: TGTGCCAGCAACGCGGGGTTGGGGGAACTGTTTTTT.

The chain employs TRBV5-5 and TRBJ2-7; 9 bases map to TRBD1. The J segment lost 6 bases and the V segment lost 3 bases, leaving 7 bases of the junction unmatched. CDR1 and CDR2 (germline): SGHKS, YYEKEE (reference sequence). This CDR3 has 14 residues. The chain's CDR3 is CASSWDRDSAEQYF. The CDR3 DNA is TGTGCCAGCAGCTGGGACAGGGATTCGGCCGAGCAGTACTTC.

The chain links TRBV19 to TRBJ1-5; TRBD1 aligns across 7 bases. Germline V gene lookup returns CDR1 LNHDA and CDR2 SQIVND (reference sequence). The junction had 4 bases not matched to a gene; V was cut back by 3 bases and J by 2 bases. The CDR3 runs to 15 residues. The chain's CDR3 is CASSMAQGGNQPQHF. CDR3 coding DNA: TGTGCCAGTAGTATGGCGCAGGGGGGCAATCAGCCCCAGCATTTT.

The V gene is TRBV4-2, the J gene TRBJ2-3; 8 positions match TRBD2. Germline V gives CDR1 LGHNA, CDR2 YNFKEQ. This CDR3 has 16 amino acids. J was trimmed by 0 bases and V by 4 bases; bases with no gene match: 6. CDR3 nucleotides: TGTGCCAGCAGCCCTATAGCGGGACTTAGCACAGATACGCAGTATTTT. Its protein product is CASSPIAGLSTDTQYF.

This clone was recorded only once. The chain is built from TRBV27 and TRBJ1-2; tentatively, D is TRBD1 (5 bases). Trimming pared 3 bases from V and 0 bases from J, leaving 11 bases between. Germline V CDR1 and CDR2: MNHEY, SMNVEV (reference sequence). This CDR3 has 15 residues. The CDR3 DNA sequence: TGTGCCAGCAGTTTCGACCCAGGGACTAACTATGGCTACACCTTC. It translates to CASSFDPGTNYGYTF.

Turning to this clone: Germline and junction disagree at one end, which may indicate a read error. This chain links TRBV15 with TRBJ1-4; D gene uncertain. Germline V gives CDR1 LNHNV, CDR2 YYDKDF (reference sequence). The length of the CDR3 is 13 residues. The CDR3 is CATSGDWEEKLFF. The CDR3 DNA is TGTGCCACCAGCGGAGATTGGGAGGAAAAACTGTTTTTT.

This sequence joins TRBV28 and TRBJ2-1; D perhaps matches TRBD1 (5 bases). Trimming took off 3 bases at V and 7 bases at J, with 19 bases between the two ends. Germline loops: CDR1 MDHEN, CDR2 SYDVKM. CDR3 length: 16 residues. In nucleotides, the CDR3 is TGTGCCAGCAGTTTGTTATCGTTTGGGGCCACAAATGAGCAGTTCTTC. Amino acids: CASSLLSFGATNEQFF.

The chain joins TRBV10-3 to TRBJ2-1; 9 bases align to TRBD2. Per the germline V gene, CDR1 is ENHRY and CDR2 is SYGVKD. This CDR3 contains 15 residues. The V segment lost 8 bases and the J segment 5 bases; nucleotides outside the gene matches: 10. The CDR3 DNA reads TGTGCCATCCACAGAGGCGGGGGGGATAACAATGAGCAGTTCTTC. This gives the protein CAIHRGGGDNNEQFF.

This clone was seen once. The rearrangement joins TRBV3-1 (or the pseudogene TRBV3-2) to TRBJ2-7; 10 nucleotides agree with TRBD2. The germline CDR1 and CDR2 sequences are LGHDT and YNNKEL (reference sequence). Trimming removed 3 bases from V and 2 bases from J; junction bases left unmatched: 4. CDR3 length: 15 residues. The CDR3 reads CASSQIAGGPYEQYF. The CDR3 DNA is TGTGCCAGCAGCCAGATAGCGGGAGGCCCCTACGAGCAGTACTTC.

The V call is TRBV4-2, the J call TRBJ2-7; TRBD1 aligns across 9 bases. With 1 base clipped from V and 2 bases from J, the junction kept 3 bases outside the gene matches. CDR3 length equals 15 residues. Germline CDR1 reads LGHNA; CDR2 reads YNFKEQ. CDR3 in DNA: TGTGCCAGCAGCCAAGTGGGACAGGGACCCTACGAGCAGTACTTC. This codes for CASSQVGQGPYEQYF.

For this clone: The same CDR3 can be traced to other DNA sequences in this sample. The CDR3 region is CASSQDRVETGELFF. The CDR3 region has the DNA TGCGCCAGCAGCCAGGACAGGGTCGAAACCGGGGAGCTGTTTTTT. The chain has TRBV4-3 and TRBJ2-2, with 8 bases that match TRBD1. V lost 3 bases to trimming and J lost 5 bases; unmatched junction nucleotides: 5. Per the germline V gene, CDR1 is LGHNA and CDR2 is YSLEER. CDR3 length equals 15 residues.

The genes are TRBV12-3 or TRBV12-4 and TRBJ2-7, with D perhaps matching TRBD1 (6 bases). This CDR3 is built from 12 residues. Trimming pared 8 bases from V and 2 bases from J, leaving 10 bases between. The CDR3, as DNA: TGTGCCAGCGCCGGGGACACCTACGAGCAGTACTTC. Its protein is CASAGDTYEQYF.

The rearrangement uses TRBV5-6 and TRBJ2-1; no reliable D call. V dropped 4 bases and J dropped 9 bases, with 11 bases sitting between them. The CDR3 is made up of 12 amino acids. Germline lookup yields CDR1 SGHDT and CDR2 YYEEEE. CDR3 amino acids: CASSLPPGEQFF. Written as DNA, the CDR3 is TGTGCCAGCAGCCTGCCCCCCGGTGAGCAGTTCTTC.